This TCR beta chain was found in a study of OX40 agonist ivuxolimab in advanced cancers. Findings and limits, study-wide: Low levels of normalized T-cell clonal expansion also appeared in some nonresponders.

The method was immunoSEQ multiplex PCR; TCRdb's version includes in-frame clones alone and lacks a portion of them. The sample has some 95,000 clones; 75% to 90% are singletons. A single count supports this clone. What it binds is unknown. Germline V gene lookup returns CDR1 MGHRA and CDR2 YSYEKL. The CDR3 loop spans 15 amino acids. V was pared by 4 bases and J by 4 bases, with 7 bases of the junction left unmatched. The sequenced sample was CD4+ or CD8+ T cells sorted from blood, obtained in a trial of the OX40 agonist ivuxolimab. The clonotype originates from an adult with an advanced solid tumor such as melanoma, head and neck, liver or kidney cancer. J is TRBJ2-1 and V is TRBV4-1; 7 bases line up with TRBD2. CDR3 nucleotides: TGCGCCAGCAGCCGCCGGGCGGGAGCTTACAATGAGCAGTTCTTC. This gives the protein CASSRRAGAYNEQFF.